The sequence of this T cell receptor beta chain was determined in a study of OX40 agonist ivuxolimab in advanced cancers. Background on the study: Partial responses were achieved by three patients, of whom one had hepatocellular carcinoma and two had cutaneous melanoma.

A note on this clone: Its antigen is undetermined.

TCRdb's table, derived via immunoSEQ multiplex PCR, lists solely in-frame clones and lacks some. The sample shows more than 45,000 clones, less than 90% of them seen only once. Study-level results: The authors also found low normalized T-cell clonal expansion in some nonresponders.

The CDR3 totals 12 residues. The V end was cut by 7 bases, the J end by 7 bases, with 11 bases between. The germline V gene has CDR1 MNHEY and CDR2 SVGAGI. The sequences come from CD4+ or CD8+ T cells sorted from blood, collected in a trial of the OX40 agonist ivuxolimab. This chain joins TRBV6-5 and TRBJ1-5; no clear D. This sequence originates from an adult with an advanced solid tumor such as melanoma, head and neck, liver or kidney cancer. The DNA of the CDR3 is TGTGCCAGCAATGACGGAGGGCAGCCCCAGCATTTT. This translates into CASNDGGQPQHF.